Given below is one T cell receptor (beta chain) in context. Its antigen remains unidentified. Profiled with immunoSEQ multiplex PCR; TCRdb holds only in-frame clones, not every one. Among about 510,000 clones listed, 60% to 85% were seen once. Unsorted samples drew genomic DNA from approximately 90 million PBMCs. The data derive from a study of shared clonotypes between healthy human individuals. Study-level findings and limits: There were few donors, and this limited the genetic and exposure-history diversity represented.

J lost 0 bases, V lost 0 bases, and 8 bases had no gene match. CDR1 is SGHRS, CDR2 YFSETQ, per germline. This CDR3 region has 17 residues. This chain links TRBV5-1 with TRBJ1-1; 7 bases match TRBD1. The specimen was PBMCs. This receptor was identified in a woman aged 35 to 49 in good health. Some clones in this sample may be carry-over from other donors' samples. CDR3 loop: CASSLAYRGYMNTEAFF. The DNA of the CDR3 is TGCGCCAGCAGCTTGGCCTACAGGGGTTACATGAACACTGAAGCTTTCTTT.